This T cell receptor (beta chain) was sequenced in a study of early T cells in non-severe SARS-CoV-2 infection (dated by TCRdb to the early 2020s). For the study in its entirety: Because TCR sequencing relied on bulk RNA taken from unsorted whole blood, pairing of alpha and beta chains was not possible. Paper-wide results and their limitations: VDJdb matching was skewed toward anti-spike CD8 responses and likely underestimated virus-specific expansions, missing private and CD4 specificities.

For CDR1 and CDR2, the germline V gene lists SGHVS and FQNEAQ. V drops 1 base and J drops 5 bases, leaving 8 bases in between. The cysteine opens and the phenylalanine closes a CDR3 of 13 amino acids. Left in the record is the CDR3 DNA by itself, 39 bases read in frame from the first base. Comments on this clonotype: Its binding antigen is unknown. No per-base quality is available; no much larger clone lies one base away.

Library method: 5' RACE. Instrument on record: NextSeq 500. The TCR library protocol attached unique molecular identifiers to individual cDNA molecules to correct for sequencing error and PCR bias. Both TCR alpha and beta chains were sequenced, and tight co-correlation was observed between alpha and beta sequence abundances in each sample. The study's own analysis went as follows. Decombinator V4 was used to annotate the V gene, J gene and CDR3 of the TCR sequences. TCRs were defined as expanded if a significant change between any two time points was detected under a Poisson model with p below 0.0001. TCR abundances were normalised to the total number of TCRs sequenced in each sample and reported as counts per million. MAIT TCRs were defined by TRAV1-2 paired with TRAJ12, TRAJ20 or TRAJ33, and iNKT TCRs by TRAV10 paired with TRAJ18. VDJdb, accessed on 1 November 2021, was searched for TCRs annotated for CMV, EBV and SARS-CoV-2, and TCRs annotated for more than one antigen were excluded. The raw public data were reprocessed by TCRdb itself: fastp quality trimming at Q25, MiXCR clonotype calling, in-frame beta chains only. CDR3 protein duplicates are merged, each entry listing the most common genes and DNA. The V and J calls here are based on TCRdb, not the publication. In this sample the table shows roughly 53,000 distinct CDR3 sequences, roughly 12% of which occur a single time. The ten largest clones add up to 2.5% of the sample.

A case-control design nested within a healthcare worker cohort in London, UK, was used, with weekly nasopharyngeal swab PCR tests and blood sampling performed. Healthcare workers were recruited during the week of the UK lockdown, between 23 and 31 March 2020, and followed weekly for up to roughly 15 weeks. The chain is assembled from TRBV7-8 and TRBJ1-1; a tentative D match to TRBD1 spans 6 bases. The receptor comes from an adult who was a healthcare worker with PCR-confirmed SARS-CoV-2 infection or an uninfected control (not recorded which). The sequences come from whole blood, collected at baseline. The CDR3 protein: CASSLGGRTEAFF. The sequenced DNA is TGTGCCAGCAGCTTAGGGGGGCGGACTGAAGCTTTCTTT.